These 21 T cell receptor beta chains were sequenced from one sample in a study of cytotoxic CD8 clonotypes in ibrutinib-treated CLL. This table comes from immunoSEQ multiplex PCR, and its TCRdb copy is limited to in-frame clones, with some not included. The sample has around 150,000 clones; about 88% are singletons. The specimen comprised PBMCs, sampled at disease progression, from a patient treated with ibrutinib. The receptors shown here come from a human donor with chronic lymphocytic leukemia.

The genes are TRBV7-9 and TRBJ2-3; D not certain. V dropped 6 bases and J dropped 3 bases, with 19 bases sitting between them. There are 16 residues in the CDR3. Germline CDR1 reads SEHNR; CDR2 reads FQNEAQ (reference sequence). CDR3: CASSPLSNPTTDTQYF. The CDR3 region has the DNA TGTGCCAGCAGTCCCCTTTCAAACCCGACTACAGATACGCAGTATTTT.

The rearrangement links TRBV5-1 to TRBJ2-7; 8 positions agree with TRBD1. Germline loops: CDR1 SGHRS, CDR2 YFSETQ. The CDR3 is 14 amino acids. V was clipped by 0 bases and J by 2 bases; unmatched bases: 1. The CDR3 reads CASSLGDRTYEQYF. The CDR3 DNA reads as TGCGCCAGCAGCTTGGGGGACAGGACCTACGAGCAGTACTTC.

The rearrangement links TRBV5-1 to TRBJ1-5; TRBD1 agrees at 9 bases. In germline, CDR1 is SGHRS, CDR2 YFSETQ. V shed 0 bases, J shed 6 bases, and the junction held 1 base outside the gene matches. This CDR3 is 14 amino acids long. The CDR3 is CASSLGDRAQPQHF. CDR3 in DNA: TGCGCCAGCAGCTTGGGGGACAGGGCTCAGCCCCAGCATTTT.

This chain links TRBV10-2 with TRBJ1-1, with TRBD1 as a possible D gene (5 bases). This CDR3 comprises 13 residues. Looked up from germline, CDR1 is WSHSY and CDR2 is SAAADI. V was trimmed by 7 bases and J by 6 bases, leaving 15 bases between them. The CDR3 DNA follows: TGCGCCAGCAATTTTTTTCAAGGGGCTGAAGCTTTCTTT. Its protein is CASNFFQGAEAFF.

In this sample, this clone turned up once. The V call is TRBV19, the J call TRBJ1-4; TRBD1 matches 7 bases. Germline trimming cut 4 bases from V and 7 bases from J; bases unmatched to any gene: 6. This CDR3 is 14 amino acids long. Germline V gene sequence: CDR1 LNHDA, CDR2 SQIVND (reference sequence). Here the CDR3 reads CASSTGTAGEKLFF. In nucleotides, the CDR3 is TGTGCCAGTAGTACGGGGACAGCAGGTGAAAAACTGTTTTTT.

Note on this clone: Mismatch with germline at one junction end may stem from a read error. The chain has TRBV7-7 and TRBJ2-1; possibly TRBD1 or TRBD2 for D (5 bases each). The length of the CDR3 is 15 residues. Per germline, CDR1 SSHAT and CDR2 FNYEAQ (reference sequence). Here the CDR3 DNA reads TGTGCTAGCAGCGAGGGGTCCCCCGTCTACAATGAGCAGTTCTTC. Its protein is CASSEGSPVYNEQFF.

The CDR3 sequence: CASSLGLAGSSYNEQFF. CDR3 bases: TGCGCCAGCAGCTTGGGATTAGCGGGGAGCTCCTACAATGAGCAGTTCTTC. V is TRBV5-1 and J is TRBJ2-1; TRBD2 matches 8 bases. With 0 bases clipped from V and 0 bases from J, the junction kept 5 bases outside the gene matches. This CDR3 spans 17 amino acids. CDR1 is SGHRS and CDR2 is YFSETQ in the germline V gene.

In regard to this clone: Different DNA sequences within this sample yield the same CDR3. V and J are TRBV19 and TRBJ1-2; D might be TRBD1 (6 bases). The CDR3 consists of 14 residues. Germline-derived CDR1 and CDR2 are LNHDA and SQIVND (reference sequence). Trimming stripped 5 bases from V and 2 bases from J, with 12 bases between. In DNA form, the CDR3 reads TGTGCCAGTAGTCGCCCAGACAGGAACTATGGCTACACCTTC. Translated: CASSRPDRNYGYTF. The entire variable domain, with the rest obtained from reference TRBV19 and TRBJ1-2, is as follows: DGGITQSPKYLFRKEGQNVTLSCEQNLNHDAMYWYRQDPGQGLRLIYYSQIVNDFQKGDIAEGYSVSREKKESFPLTVTSAQKNPTAFYLCASSRPDRNYGYTFGSGTRLTVV.

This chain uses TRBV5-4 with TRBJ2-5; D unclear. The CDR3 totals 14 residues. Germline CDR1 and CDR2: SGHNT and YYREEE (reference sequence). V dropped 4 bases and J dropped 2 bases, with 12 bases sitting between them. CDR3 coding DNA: TGTGCCAGCAGCGGGTCCTCGTCACAAGAGACCCAGTACTTC. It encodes CASSGSSSQETQYF.

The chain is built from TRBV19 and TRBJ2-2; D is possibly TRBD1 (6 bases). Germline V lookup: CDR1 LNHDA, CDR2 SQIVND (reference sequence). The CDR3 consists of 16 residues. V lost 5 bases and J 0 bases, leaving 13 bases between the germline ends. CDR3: CASSLGTPTNTGELFF. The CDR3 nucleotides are TGTGCCAGTAGTTTAGGGACACCTACGAACACCGGGGAGCTGTTTTTT.

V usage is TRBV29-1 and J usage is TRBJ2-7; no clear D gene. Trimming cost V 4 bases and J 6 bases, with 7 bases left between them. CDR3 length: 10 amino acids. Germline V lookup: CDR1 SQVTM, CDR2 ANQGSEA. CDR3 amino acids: CSVGPCEQYF. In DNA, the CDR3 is TGCAGCGTTGGCCCCTGCGAGCAGTACTTC.

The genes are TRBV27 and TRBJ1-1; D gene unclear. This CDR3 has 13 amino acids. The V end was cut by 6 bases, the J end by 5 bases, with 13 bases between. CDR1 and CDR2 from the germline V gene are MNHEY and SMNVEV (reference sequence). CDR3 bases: TGTGCCAGCAGCAATGGTTGGTTAACTGAAGCTTTCTTT. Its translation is CASSNGWLTEAFF.

The CDR3 DNA reads TGCGCCAGCAGCCAAATCGGAGGGACAGGGGACACCGGGGAGCTGTTTTTT. Translating gives CASSQIGGTGDTGELFF. V and J are TRBV4-3 and TRBJ2-2; 10 bases line up with TRBD1. The germline gives CDR1 LGHNA, CDR2 YSLEER. The length of the CDR3 is 17 residues. With 2 bases clipped from V and 3 bases from J, the junction kept 6 bases outside the gene matches.

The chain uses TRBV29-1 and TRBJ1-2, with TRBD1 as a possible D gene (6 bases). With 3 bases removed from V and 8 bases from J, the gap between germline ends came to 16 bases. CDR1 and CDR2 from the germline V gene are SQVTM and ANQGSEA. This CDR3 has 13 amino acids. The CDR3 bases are TGCAGCGTTGAGTTTTCAGGGGCGCAAGGCTACACCTTC. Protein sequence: CSVEFSGAQGYTF.

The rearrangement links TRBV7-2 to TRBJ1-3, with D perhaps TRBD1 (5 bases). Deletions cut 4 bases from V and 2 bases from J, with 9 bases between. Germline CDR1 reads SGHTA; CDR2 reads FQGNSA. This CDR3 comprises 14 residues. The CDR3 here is CASSSGAAGNTIYF. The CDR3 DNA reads TGTGCCAGCAGCTCTGGGGCAGCTGGAAACACCATATATTTT. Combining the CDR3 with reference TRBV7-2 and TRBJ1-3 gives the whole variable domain GAGVSQSPSNKVTEKGKDVELRCDPISGHTALYWYRQSLGQGLEFLIYFQGNSAPDKSGLPSDRFSAERTGGSVSTLTIQRTQQEDSAVYLCASSSGAAGNTIYFGEGSWLTVV.

DNA of the CDR3: TGTGCCAGCAGCCCAGTGGGGACTAGCGGGAGGGGCACCGGGGAGCTGTTTTTT. Translated, it gives CASSPVGTSGRGTGELFF. The gene calls are TRBV11-3 and TRBJ2-2; 16 bases agree with TRBD2. This CDR3 has 18 amino acids. V shed 5 bases, J shed 4 bases, and the junction held 7 bases outside the gene matches. The germline CDR1 and CDR2 sequences are SGHNT and YENEEA.

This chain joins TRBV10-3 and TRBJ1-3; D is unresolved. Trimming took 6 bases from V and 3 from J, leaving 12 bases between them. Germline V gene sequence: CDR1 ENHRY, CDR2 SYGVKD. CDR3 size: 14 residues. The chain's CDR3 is CAIRQAGGGNTIYF. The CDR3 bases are TGTGCCATCAGGCAGGCTGGAGGTGGAAACACCATATATTTT.

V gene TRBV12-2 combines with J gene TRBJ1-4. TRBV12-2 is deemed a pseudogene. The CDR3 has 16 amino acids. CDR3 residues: CASRSNPGRFNEKLFF. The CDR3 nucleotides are TGTGCAAGTCGCTCAAACCCCGGACGCTTCAATGAAAAACTGTTTTTT.

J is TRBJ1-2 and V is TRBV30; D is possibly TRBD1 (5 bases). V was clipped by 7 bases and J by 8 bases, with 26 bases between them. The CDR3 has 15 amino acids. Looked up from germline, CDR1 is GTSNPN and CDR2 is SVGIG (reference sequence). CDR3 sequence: CAYTFRGRSPGGYTF. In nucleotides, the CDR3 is TGTGCCTATACCTTTAGGGGCCGGTCCCCGGGGGGCTACACCTTC.

The CDR3 DNA follows: TGTGCCAGCAGTTTTGAGGGGTATGGCTACACCTTC. Translating gives CASSFEGYGYTF. The chain joins TRBV6-5 to TRBJ1-2, with D possibly matching TRBD1 (5 bases). Germline CDR1 and CDR2: MNHEY and SVGAGI. The CDR3 consists of 12 residues. V was pared by 4 bases and J by 5 bases, with 8 bases between.

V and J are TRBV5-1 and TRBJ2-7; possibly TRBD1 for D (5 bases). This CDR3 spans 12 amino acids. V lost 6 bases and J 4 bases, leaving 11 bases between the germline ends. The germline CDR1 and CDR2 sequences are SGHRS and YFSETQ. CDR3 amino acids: CASNIPGYEQYF. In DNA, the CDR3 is TGCGCCAGCAACATTCCAGGGTACGAGCAGTACTTC.